This T cell receptor (beta chain) appears in the sequencing data of a study of blood T cell repertoires in COVID-19. Whole-study context: COVID-19 samples collected from the United States, Italy and Spain covered acute and convalescent phases. Sources were T cells, B-cell-depleted T cells, or PBMCs; the material itself was cDNA or gDNA.

Source study methods: Amplifying reference gene primers gave estimates of nucleated cell counts. Clones were read by immunoSEQ multiplex PCR, and TCRdb kept only the in-frame ones, dropping some. V and J calls and clone size are given by that table; D and trimming were obtained from the DNA. In the table there are 240,000 or so clones, 75% to 90% of which are singletons. After removal of 3 bases from V and 13 bases from J, the junction contained 12 bases not matched to a gene. Germline-derived CDR1 and CDR2 are LNHDA and SQIVND (reference sequence). CDR3 size: 15 residues. Sequencing was performed on peripheral blood. This clonotype was sampled from a woman in her twenties or thirties who had recovered from COVID-19. J is TRBJ1-4 and V is TRBV19; 9 positions match TRBD1. CDR3 bases: TGTGCCAGTAGTATGGCGGGGACAGGGTGGATCGGACTGTTTTTT. Translation: CASSMAGTGWIGLFF.